This is a list of T cell receptor beta chains from one sample in a study of T cells after yellow fever vaccination. TCRdb redid the calling of the 5' RACE reads with MiXCR, one entry per CDR3 protein. The sample contains some 68,000 distinct CDR3 sequences, about 7% of which appear only once. The specimen comprised CD8+ T cells sorted from PBMCs, sampled roughly 47 days after the first yellow fever vaccination. The source of these receptors is a man in his late teens or twenties who received the YFV17D yellow fever vaccine. CDR3s include the opening cysteine and the closing phenylalanine or tryptophan. The order of the fields is V gene, D gene, CDR3 protein. A D gene is named only where the DNA matches it firmly.

V gene: TRBV7-2; D gene: TRBD2; CDR3 protein: CASSSSSGAEYF
V gene: TRBV7-9; D gene: TRBD1; CDR3 protein: CASSLGDSWDGYTF
V gene: TRBV6-2/TRBV6-3; D gene: .; CDR3 protein: CASSYQDEVTEAFF
V gene: TRBV6-2/TRBV6-3; D gene: .; CDR3 protein: CASSRGAIIYEQYF
V gene: TRBV5-1; D gene: TRBD1; CDR3 protein: CASSLEFRTGFGYTF
V gene: TRBV14; D gene: TRBD2; CDR3 protein: CASSHLAGETDTQYF
V gene: TRBV5-1; D gene: TRBD2; CDR3 protein: CASSLAGAHNEQFF
V gene: TRBV4-1; D gene: .; CDR3 protein: CASSQVGTSGNTIYF
V gene: TRBV2; D gene: TRBD1; CDR3 protein: CASSDFGQGGKETQYF
V gene: TRBV7-9; D gene: TRBD1; CDR3 protein: CASSSGQGTEETQYF
V gene: TRBV4-3; D gene: .; CDR3 protein: CASSQAGNEQFF
V gene: TRBV6-1; D gene: .; CDR3 protein: CASSGRQYGFPLHF
V gene: TRBV5-1; D gene: TRBD1; CDR3 protein: CASSLPTGDHIQYF
V gene: TRBV2; D gene: TRBD1; CDR3 protein: CASRTQGAVAEAFF
V gene: TRBV7-7; D gene: TRBD1; CDR3 protein: CASSSTGQGANVLTF
V gene: TRBV18; D gene: .; CDR3 protein: CASSPGVSDNSNQPQHF
V gene: TRBV7-8; D gene: .; CDR3 protein: CASSTIGTGYQETQYF
V gene: TRBV7-2; D gene: TRBD2; CDR3 protein: CASSSSGASTDTQYF